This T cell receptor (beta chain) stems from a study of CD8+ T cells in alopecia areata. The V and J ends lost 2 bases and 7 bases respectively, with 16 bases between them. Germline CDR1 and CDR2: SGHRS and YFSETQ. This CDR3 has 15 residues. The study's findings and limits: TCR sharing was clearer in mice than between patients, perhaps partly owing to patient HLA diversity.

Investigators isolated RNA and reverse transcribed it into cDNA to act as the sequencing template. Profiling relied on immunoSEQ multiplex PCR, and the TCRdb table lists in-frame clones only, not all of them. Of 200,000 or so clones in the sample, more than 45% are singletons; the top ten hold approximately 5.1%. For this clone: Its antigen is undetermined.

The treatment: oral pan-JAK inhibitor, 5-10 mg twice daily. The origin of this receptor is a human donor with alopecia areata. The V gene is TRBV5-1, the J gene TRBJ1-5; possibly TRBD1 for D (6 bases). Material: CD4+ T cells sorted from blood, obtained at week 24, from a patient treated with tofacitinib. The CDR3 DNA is TGCGCCAGCAGCTTCCAGGGGAGGCCAGGGCAGCCCCAGCATTTT. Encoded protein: CASSFQGRPGQPQHF.